Listed here is a single T cell receptor beta chain. This table comes from immunoSEQ multiplex PCR, and its TCRdb copy is limited to in-frame clones, with some not included. Of fewer than 250,000 clones in the sample, 87% were seen once. This record belongs to a study of blood T cell repertoires in COVID-19. Whole-study context: In each case, the material was cDNA or gDNA derived from T cells, B-cell-depleted T cells, or PBMCs.

The germline V gene has CDR1 SEHNR and CDR2 FQNEAQ (reference sequence). The CDR3 has 14 residues. The junction had 9 bases not matched to a gene; V was cut back by 10 bases and J by 1 base. Participant ages covered roughly 18 to 89 years across approximately 25 US areas. The sample was PBMCs or T cells enriched from blood (not recorded which). The chain employs TRBV7-9 and TRBJ1-1; 7 nucleotides match TRBD1. This sequence originates from a woman in her twenties or thirties with acute COVID-19. This CDR3 is CATDRARTNTEAFF. The CDR3 coding sequence is TGTGCCACCGACAGGGCGAGGACGAACACTGAAGCTTTCTTT.